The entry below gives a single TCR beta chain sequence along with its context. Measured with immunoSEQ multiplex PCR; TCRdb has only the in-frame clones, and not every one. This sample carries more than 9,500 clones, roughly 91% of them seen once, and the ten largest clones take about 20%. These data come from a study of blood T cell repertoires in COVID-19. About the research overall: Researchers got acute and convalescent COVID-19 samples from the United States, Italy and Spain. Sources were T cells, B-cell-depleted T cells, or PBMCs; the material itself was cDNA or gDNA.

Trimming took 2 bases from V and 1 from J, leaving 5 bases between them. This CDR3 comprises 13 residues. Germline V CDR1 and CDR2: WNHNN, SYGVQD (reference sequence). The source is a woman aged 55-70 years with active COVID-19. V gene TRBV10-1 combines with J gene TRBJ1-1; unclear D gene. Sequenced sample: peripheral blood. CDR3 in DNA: TGCGCCAGCAGTGAGGAGGGGAACACTGAAGCTTTCTTT. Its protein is CASSEEGNTEAFF.